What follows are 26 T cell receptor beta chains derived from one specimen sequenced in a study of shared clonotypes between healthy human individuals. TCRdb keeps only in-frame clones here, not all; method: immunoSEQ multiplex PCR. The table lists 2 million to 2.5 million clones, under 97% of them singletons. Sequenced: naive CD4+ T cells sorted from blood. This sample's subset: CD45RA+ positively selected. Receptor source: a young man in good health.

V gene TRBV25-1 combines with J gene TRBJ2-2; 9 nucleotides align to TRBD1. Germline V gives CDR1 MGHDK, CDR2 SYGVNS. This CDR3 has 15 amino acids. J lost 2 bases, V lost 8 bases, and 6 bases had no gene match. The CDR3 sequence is CASGTGGPNTGELFF. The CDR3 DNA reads TGTGCCAGCGGAACAGGGGGCCCTAACACCGGGGAGCTGTTTTTT.

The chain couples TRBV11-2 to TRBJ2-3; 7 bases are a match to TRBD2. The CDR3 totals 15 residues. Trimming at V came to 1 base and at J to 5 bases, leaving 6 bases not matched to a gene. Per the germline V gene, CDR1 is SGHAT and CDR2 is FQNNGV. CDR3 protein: CASSLVRGILDTQYF. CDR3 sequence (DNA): TGTGCCAGCAGCTTAGTGCGGGGGATATTAGATACGCAGTATTTT.

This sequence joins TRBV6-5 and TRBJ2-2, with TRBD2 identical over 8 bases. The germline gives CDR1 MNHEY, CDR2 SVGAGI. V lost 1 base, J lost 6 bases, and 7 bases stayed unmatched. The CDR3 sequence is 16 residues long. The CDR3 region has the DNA TGTGCCAGCAGTTACTGGTCGGGAGGGCCCTCCGGGGAGCTGTTTTTT. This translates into CASSYWSGGPSGELFF.

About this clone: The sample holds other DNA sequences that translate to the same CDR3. The CDR3 protein is CASSLGGVTDTQYF. In nucleotides, the CDR3 is TGCGCCAGCAGCTTGGGAGGAGTCACAGATACGCAGTATTTT. The rearrangement joins TRBV5-1 to TRBJ2-3; D is uncertain. Germline V lookup: CDR1 SGHRS, CDR2 YFSETQ. Trimming cost V 0 bases and J 2 bases, with 7 bases left between them. This CDR3 contains 14 residues.

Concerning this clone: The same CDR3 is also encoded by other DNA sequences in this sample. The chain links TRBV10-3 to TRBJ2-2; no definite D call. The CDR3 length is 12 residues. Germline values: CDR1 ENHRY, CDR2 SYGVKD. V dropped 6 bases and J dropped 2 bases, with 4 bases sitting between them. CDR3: CAISSNTGELFF. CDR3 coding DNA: TGTGCCATCAGCAGTAACACCGGGGAGCTGTTTTTT.

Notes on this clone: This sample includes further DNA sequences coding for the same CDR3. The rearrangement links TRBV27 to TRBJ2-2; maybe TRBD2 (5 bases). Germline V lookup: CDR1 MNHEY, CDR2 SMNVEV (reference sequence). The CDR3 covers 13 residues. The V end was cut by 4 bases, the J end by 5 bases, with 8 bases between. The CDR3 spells CASSSRETGELFF. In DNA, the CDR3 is TGTGCCAGCAGTTCCCGGGAAACCGGGGAGCTGTTTTTT.

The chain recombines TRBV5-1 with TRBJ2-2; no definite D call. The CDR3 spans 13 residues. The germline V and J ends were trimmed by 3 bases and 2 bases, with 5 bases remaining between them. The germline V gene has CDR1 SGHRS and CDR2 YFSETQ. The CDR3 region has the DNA TGCGCCAGCAGCTGGGATAACACCGGGGAGCTGTTTTTT. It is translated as CASSWDNTGELFF.

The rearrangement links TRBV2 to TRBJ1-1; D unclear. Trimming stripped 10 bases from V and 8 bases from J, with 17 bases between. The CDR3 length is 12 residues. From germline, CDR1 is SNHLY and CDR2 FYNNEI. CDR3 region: CATTYLTREAFF. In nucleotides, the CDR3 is TGTGCCACCACATACCTGACACGAGAAGCTTTCTTT.

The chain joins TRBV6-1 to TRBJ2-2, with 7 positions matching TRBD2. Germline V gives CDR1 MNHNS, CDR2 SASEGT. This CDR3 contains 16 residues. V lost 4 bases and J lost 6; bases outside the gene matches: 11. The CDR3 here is CASSVDGGSYAGELFF. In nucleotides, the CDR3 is TGTGCCAGCAGTGTGGACGGGGGGAGTTACGCCGGGGAGCTGTTTTTT.

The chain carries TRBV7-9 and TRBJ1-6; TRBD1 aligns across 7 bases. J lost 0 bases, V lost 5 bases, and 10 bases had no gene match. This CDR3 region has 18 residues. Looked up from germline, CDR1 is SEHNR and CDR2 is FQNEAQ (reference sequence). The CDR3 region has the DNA TGTGCCAGCAGCACAGGGGTCACCCTCTTCTCCTATAATTCACCCCTCCACTTT. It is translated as CASSTGVTLFSYNSPLHF.

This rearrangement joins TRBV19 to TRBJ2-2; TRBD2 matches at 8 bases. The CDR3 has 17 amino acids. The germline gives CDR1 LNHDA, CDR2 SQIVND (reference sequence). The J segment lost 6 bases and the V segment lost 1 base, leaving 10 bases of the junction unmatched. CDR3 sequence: CASSIGQGLVIAGELFF. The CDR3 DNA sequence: TGTGCCAGTAGTATAGGCCAGGGACTAGTGATAGCCGGGGAGCTGTTTTTT.

The CDR3 reads CASSLMGGEQYF. The DNA of the CDR3 is TGTGCCAGCAGCTTGATGGGAGGCGAGCAGTACTTC. V and J are TRBV5-6 and TRBJ2-7; TRBD2 is a possible D gene (6 bases). Per germline, CDR1 SGHDT and CDR2 YYEEEE. Trimming stripped 1 base from V and 6 bases from J, with 8 bases between. This CDR3 is built from 12 residues.

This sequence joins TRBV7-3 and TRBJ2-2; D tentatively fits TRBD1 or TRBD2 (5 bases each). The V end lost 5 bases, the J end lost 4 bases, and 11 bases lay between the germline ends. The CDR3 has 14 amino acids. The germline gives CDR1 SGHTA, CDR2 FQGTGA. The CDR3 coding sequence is TGTGCCAGCAGCCCACTGGGGGTCACCGGGGAGCTGTTTTTT. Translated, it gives CASSPLGVTGELFF. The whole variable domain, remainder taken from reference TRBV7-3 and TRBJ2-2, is GAGVSQTPSNKVTEKGKYVELRCDPISGHTALYWYRQSLGQGPEFLIYFQGTGAADDSGLPNDRFFAVRPEGSVSTLKIQRTERGDSAVYLCASSPLGVTGELFFGEGSRLTVL.

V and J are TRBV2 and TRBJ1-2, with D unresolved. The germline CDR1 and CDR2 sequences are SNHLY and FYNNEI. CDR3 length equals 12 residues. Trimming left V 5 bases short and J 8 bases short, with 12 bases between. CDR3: CASSFGSGGYTF. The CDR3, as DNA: TGTGCCAGCAGTTTCGGATCGGGGGGCTACACCTTC.

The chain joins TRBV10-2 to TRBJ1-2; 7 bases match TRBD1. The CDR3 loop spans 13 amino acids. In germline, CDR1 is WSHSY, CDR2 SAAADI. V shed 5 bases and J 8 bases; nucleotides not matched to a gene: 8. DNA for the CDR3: TGCGCCAGCAGTTTAATCGACAGGGTAGGCTACACCTTC. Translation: CASSLIDRVGYTF.

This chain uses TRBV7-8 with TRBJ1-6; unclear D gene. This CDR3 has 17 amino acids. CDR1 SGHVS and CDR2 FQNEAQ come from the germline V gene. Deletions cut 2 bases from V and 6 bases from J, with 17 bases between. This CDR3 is CASSLFGQRSGNSPLHF. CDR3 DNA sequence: TGTGCCAGCAGCTTATTTGGCCAGAGGTCGGGTAATTCACCCCTCCACTTT. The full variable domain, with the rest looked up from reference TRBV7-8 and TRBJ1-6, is GAGVSQSPRYKVAKRGQDVALRCDPISGHVSLFWYQQALGQGPEFLTYFQNEAQLDKSGLPSDRFFAERPEGSVSTLKIQRTQQEDSAVYLCASSLFGQRSGNSPLHFGNGTRLTVT.

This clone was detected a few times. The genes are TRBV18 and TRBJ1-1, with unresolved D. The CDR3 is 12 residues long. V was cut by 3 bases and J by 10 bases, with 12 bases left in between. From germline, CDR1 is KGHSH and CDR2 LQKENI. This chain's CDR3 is CASSPEGSGAFF. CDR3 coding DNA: TGTGCCAGCTCACCGGAGGGCAGTGGAGCTTTCTTT.

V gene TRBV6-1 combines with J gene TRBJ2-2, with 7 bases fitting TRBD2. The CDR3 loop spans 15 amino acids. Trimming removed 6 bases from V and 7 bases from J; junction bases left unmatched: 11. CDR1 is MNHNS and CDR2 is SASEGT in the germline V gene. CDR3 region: CASSPQWGGNGELFF. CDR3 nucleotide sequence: TGTGCCAGCAGCCCCCAGTGGGGGGGAAACGGGGAGCTGTTTTTT.

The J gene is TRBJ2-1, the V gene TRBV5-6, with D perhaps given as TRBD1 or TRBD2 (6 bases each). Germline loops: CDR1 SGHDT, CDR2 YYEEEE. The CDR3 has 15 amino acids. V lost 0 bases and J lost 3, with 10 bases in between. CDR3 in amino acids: CASSLDGGVYNEQFF. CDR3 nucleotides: TGTGCCAGCAGCTTGGACGGGGGCGTCTACAATGAGCAGTTCTTC. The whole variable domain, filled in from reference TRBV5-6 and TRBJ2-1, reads DAGVTQSPTHLIKTRGQQVTLRCSPKSGHDTVSWYQQALGQGPQFIFQYYEEEERQRGNFPDRFSGHQFPNYSSELNVNALLLGDSALYLCASSLDGGVYNEQFFGPGTRLTVL.

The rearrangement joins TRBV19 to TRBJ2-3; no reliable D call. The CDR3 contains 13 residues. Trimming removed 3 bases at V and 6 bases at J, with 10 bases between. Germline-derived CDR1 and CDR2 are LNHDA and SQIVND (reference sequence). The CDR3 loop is CASSIQQVDTQYF. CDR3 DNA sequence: TGTGCCAGTAGTATCCAGCAGGTGGATACGCAGTATTTT.

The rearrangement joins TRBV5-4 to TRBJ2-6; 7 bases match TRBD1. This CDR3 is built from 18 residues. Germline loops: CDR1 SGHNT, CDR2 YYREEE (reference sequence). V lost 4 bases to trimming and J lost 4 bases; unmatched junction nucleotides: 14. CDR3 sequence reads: CASSKGALGAQGANVLTF. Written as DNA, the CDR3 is TGTGCCAGCAGCAAGGGGGCCCTGGGAGCGCAAGGGGCCAACGTCCTGACTTTC.

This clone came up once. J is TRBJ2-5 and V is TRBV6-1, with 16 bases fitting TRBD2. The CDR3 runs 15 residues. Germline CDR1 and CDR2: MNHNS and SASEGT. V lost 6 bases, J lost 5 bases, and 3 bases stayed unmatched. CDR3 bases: TGTGCCAGCAGCGGGACTAGCGGGGGGGACGAGACCCAGTACTTC. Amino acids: CASSGTSGGDETQYF.

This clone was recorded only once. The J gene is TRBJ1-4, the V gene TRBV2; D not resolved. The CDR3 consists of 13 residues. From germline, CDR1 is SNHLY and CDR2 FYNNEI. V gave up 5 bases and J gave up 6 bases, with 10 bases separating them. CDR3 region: CASSWTWYEKLFF. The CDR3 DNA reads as TGTGCCAGCAGTTGGACTTGGTATGAAAAACTGTTTTTT.

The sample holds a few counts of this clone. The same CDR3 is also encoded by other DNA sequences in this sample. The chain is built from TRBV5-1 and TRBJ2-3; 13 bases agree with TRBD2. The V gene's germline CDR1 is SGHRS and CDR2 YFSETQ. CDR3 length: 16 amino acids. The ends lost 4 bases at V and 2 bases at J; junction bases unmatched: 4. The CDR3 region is CASSLGTSGATDTQYF. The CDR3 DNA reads TGCGCCAGCAGCCTAGGGACTAGCGGGGCCACAGATACGCAGTATTTT. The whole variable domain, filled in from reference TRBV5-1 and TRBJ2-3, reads KAGVTQTPRYLIKTRGQQVTLSCSPISGHRSVSWYQQTPGQGLQFLFEYFSETQRNKGNFPGRFSGRQFSNSRSEMNVSTLELGDSALYLCASSLGTSGATDTQYFGPGTRLTVL.

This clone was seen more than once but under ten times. CDR3 in amino acids: CAISENFSYEQYF. DNA of the CDR3: TGTGCCATCAGTGAGAACTTTTCCTACGAGCAGTACTTC. This chain links TRBV10-3 with TRBJ2-7; D unresolved. Trimming stripped 2 bases from V and 1 base from J, with 6 bases between. Germline CDR1 ENHRY, CDR2 SYGVKD. This CDR3 has 13 amino acids.

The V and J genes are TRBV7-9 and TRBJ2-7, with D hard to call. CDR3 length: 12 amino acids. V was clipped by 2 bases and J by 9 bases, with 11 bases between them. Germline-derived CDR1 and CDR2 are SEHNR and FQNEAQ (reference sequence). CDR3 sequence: CASSLIEVGQYF. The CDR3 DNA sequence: TGTGCCAGCAGCTTAATTGAGGTTGGGCAGTACTTC.